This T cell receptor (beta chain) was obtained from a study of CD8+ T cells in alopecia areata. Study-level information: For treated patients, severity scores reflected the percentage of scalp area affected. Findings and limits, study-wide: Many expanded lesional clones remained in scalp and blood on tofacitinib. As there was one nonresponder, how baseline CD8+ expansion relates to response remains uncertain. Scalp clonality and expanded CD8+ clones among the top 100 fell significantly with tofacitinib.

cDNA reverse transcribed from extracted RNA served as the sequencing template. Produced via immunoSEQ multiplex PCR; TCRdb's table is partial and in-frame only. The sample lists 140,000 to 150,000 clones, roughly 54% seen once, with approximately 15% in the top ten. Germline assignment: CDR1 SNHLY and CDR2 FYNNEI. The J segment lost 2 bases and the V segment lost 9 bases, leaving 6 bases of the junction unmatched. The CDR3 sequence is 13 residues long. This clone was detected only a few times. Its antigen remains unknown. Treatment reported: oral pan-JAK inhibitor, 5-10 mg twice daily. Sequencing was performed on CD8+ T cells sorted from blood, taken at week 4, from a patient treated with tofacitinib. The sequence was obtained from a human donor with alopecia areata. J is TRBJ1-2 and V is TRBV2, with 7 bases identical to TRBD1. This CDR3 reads CARPGQTNYGYTF. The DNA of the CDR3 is TGTGCCAGACCGGGACAGACCAACTATGGCTACACCTTC.